This TCR beta chain was captured in a study of blood T cell repertoires in COVID-19. Germline V gene sequence: CDR1 SGHTA, CDR2 FQGTGA. Unmatched junction bases numbered 5, after V lost 5 bases and J lost 5 bases. The CDR3 spans 13 residues. Produced via immunoSEQ multiplex PCR; TCRdb's table is partial and in-frame only. Counted here are under 150,000 clones, almost 80% occurring once; the ten biggest clones make up roughly 2.9%. The sample was PBMCs or T cells enriched from blood (not recorded which). The chain is built from TRBV7-3 and TRBJ2-5; 7 bases are shared with TRBD1. This sequence originates from a woman aged 45-65 years who had recovered from COVID-19. The CDR3: CASSKTGTETQYF. In DNA, the CDR3 is TGTGCCAGCAGCAAGACAGGGACGGAGACCCAGTACTTC.